This T cell receptor (beta chain) was sequenced during a study of CD8 T cells in Susac syndrome (dated by TCRdb to between 2018 and 2021). Background on the whole study: Of the Susac syndrome patients who were sequenced, roughly six had clinically active disease and 8 or 9 were in clinical remission. The study used repertoire sequencing to test whether antigen drove CD8+ T cell activation and differentiation in Susac syndrome. At blood withdrawal, Susac syndrome patients were therapy-naive, treated with corticosteroids (with IVIg additionally given to some), or treated with IVIg alone.

This clonotype was recorded once. Its target antigen remains unknown. No base quality values were provided; no much bigger clone lies one nucleotide off. A single read offers scant evidence. Beyond this particular receptor, the publication reports: No clonal expansion was detected in the CD4+ T cell repertoire of Susac syndrome patients. The number of individuals in the TCR sequencing and HLA analysis was acknowledged as relatively small.

Sequences SGHRS (CDR1) and YFSETQ (CDR2) are obtained from the germline V gene. The V end gives up 3 bases and the J end 0 bases, leaving 0 bases in the junction not matched to a gene. The CDR3 contains 15 residues, cysteine and phenylalanine counted. The only DNA kept is the CDR3, 45 bases in frame from the first base. RNA was extracted using the RNeasy kit, and about 0.5 to 1 microgram was reverse transcribed with random hexamers. The immunoSEQ multiplex PCR assay, which covers 54 Vbeta and 13 Jbeta segments, was used to amplify TCR beta CDR3 regions. PCR amplification bias was corrected using a synthetic template baseline for primer optimization and computational correction. The original pipeline was this. Reads were assigned to V, D and J genes according to IMGT and analyzed in immunoSEQ Analyzer, with only productive sequences retained. Clonality was computed as one minus Shannon entropy normalized by log2 of the number of productive unique sequences. Public and private clones were assessed among the 100 most prevalent clones of each patient and control. Clones were defined as Susac-specific when absent from the healthy and MS cohorts, from some 1,100 published viral clones and from other ImmuneACCESS disease sequences. TCRdb's own reprocessing of the public reads used fastp at Q25 and MiXCR and kept productive beta chains. All rows with the same CDR3 protein become a single entry with the most common DNA and genes. The V and J calls reflect TCRdb's pipeline rather than the authors' work. Recorded for this sample are 150,000 to 200,000 distinct CDR3 sequences; approximately 94% of them occurred a single time. Roughly 0.11% of the sample is taken by the ten largest.

High-throughput TCR beta sequencing profiled peripheral blood CD8+ and CD4+ T cells from healthy donors, Susac syndrome patients and multiple sclerosis patients. Recently defined diagnostic criteria for definite or probable disease were met by the Susac syndrome patients. CD8+ TEMRA cells were enriched by FACS, while bulk CD8+ and CD4+ T cells were purified by magnetic negative isolation. Blood was collected in EDTA tubes and processed within 24 hours, with PBMCs isolated through density gradient centrifugation. PBMCs intended for TCR sequencing were cryopreserved in liquid nitrogen and thawed later in a water bath at 37 degrees C. The sorted or isolated CD4+, CD8+ and CD8+ TEMRA cells reached a purity of at least 90%.

This TCR derives from a human donor with Susac syndrome. What was sequenced was CD4+ T cells from PBMCs. The chain links TRBV5-1 with TRBJ1-6; 7 nucleotides in the junction match TRBD1. The CDR3 region reads CASSSGGSYNSPLHF. The DNA sequence is given as TGCGCCAGCAGCTCAGGGGGCTCCTATAATTCACCCCTCCACTTT.